The rows below give T cell receptor beta chains drawn from one sample of a study of T cell responses to AZD1222 COVID-19 vaccine. This table comes from immunoSEQ multiplex PCR, and its TCRdb copy is limited to in-frame clones, with some not included. The sample includes about 110,000 clones, 88% of them seen just once. Sequenced here: peripheral blood, sampled on day 0 of AZD1222 vaccination. The receptors originated from an adult in good health. Each CDR3 is given with its conserved first and last residue. D genes are given only for firm matches. Not all rows give a size; the values are once, few, many and, for expanded clones, a class.

abundance: -
v_gene: TRBV14
d_gene: -
j_gene: TRBJ1-1
CDR3aa: CASSAQGNTEAFF
CDR3nt: TGTGCCAGCAGTGCCCAGGGGAACACTGAAGCTTTCTTT

abundance: -
v_gene: TRBV4-1
d_gene: -
j_gene: TRBJ2-7
CDR3aa: CASSQGQGGPTRSRYF
CDR3nt: TGCGCCAGCAGCCAAGGACAGGGAGGACCAACCCGGAGCAGGTACTTC

abundance: few
v_gene: TRBV4-1
d_gene: -
j_gene: TRBJ1-3
CDR3aa: CASSQEKGDSSSGNTIYF
CDR3nt: TGCGCCAGCAGCCAAGAAAAGGGGGACTCGAGCTCTGGAAACACCATATATTTT

abundance: once
v_gene: TRBV15
d_gene: -
j_gene: TRBJ1-5
CDR3aa: CATSRDNPSRGEPQHF
CDR3nt: TGTGCCACCAGCAGAGATAATCCCTCCCGAGGAGAGCCCCAGCATTTT

abundance: few
v_gene: TRBV3-1/TRBV3-2
d_gene: -
j_gene: TRBJ1-1
CDR3aa: CASSQDPGFGSTEAFF
CDR3nt: TGTGCCAGCAGCCAAGATCCAGGGTTCGGTAGCACTGAAGCTTTCTTT

abundance: -
v_gene: TRBV18
d_gene: -
j_gene: TRBJ1-3
CDR3aa: CASSPDQGNTIYF
CDR3nt: TGTGCCAGCTCCCCCGACCAAGGAAACACCATATATTTT

abundance: -
v_gene: TRBV5-8
d_gene: TRBD1
j_gene: TRBJ1-2
CDR3aa: CASSRTGQILYGYTF
CDR3nt: TGTGCCAGCAGCCGTACGGGACAGATCCTTTATGGCTACACCTTC

abundance: -
v_gene: TRBV5-1
d_gene: -
j_gene: TRBJ2-7
CDR3aa: CASSLGLGAYEQYF
CDR3nt: TGCGCCAGCAGCTTGGGACTAGGAGCCTACGAGCAGTACTTC

abundance: -
v_gene: TRBV7-9
d_gene: -
j_gene: TRBJ1-2
CDR3aa: CASSLARSPLGYTF
CDR3nt: TGTGCCAGCAGCTTAGCGCGGTCCCCCCTAGGCTACACCTTC

abundance: -
v_gene: TRBV2
d_gene: TRBD1
j_gene: TRBJ2-2
CDR3aa: CASSPGQGAPGELFF
CDR3nt: TGTGCCAGCAGTCCGGGACAGGGGGCGCCCGGGGAGCTGTTTTTT

abundance: -
v_gene: TRBV10-1
d_gene: -
j_gene: TRBJ2-3
CDR3aa: CASRRDSTDTQYF
CDR3nt: TGCGCCAGCAGGCGGGACAGCACAGATACGCAGTATTTT

abundance: -
v_gene: TRBV5-1
d_gene: -
j_gene: TRBJ1-2
CDR3aa: CASSQTGFANYGYTF
CDR3nt: TGCGCCAGCAGCCAAACAGGGTTTGCAAACTATGGCTACACCTTC

abundance: -
v_gene: TRBV3-1/TRBV3-2
d_gene: TRBD1
j_gene: TRBJ1-4
CDR3aa: CASSPIEGANGNEKLFF
CDR3nt: TGTGCCAGCAGCCCCATCGAGGGGGCGAACGGTAATGAAAAACTGTTTTTT

abundance: few
v_gene: TRBV2
d_gene: TRBD2
j_gene: TRBJ2-7
CDR3aa: CASRGLGGTNYEQYF
CDR3nt: TGTGCCAGCAGGGGCTTGGGGGGGACGAATTACGAGCAGTACTTC

abundance: -
v_gene: TRBV5-1
d_gene: TRBD1
j_gene: TRBJ2-7
CDR3aa: CASSSLDRDGKQYF
CDR3nt: TGCGCCAGCAGCTCCCTGGACAGGGACGGCAAGCAGTACTTC

abundance: -
v_gene: TRBV7-2
d_gene: TRBD1
j_gene: TRBJ1-6
CDR3aa: CAIPKTGYNSPLHF
CDR3nt: TGTGCCATCCCGAAGACAGGGTATAATTCACCCCTCCACTTT

abundance: once
v_gene: TRBV5-6
d_gene: TRBD1
j_gene: TRBJ1-4
CDR3aa: CASSPQGSNEKLFF
CDR3nt: TGTGCCAGCAGCCCACAGGGGAGTAATGAAAAACTGTTTTTT

abundance: -
v_gene: TRBV10-3
d_gene: -
j_gene: TRBJ1-1
CDR3aa: CAISESTEAFF
CDR3nt: TGTGCCATCAGCGAGTCCACTGAAGCTTTCTTT

abundance: few
v_gene: TRBV5-1
d_gene: -
j_gene: TRBJ2-7
CDR3aa: CASSPGVAGLGEQYF
CDR3nt: TGCGCCAGCAGCCCCGGCGTTGCAGGATTAGGAGAGCAGTACTTC

abundance: -
v_gene: TRBV15
d_gene: -
j_gene: TRBJ1-1
CDR3aa: CATSRDRTVNTEAFF
CDR3nt: TGTGCCACCAGCAGAGACCGGACAGTGAACACTGAAGCTTTCTTT

abundance: -
v_gene: TRBV10-2
d_gene: -
j_gene: TRBJ1-5
CDR3aa: CASSAMGQGNQPQHF
CDR3nt: TGCGCCAGCAGCGCAATGGGGCAAGGGAATCAGCCCCAGCATTTT

abundance: -
v_gene: TRBV4-2
d_gene: TRBD1
j_gene: TRBJ1-2
CDR3aa: CASSQDSRGQINYTF
CDR3nt: TGTGCCAGCAGCCAAGATAGTCGGGGACAGATAAACTACACCTTC